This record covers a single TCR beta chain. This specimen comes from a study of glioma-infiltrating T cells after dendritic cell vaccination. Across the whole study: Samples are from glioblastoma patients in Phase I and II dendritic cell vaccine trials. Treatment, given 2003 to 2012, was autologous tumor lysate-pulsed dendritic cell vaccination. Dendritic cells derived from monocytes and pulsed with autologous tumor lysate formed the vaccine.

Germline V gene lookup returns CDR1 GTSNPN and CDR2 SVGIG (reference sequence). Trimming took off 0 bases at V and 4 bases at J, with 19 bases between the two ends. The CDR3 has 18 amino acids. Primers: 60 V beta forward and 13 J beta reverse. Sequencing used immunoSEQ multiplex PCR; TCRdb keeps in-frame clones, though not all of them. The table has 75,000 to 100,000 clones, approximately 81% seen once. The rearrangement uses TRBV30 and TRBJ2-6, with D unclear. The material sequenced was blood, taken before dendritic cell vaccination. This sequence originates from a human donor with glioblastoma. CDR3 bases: TGTGCCTGGAGTGTAATGCCACCCCCCTTGGCAGGGGCCAACGTCCTGACTTTC. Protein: CAWSVMPPPLAGANVLTF.